This T cell receptor beta chain appears in the sequencing data of a study of PD-1 blockade in classical Hodgkin lymphoma. Regarding the study as a whole: Reports described newly diagnosed patients as having lower baseline TCR diversity than healthy donors. Exclusion removed patients who began nivolumab under 1 year after ASCT. By C4D1, CD4+ diversity increased significantly, especially in complete responders.

Time point defined: cycle 4 day 1 (C4D1), after less than 7 weeks of nivolumab. Every one of the patients relapsed after autologous stem cell transplantation (brentuximab vedotin exposure was variable). Relapsed/refractory classical Hodgkin lymphoma patients had complete, partial or progressive responses. CDR1 and CDR2 from the germline V gene are SNHLY and FYNNEI. The V and J ends lost 6 bases and 0 bases, in that order; junction bases with no gene match: 4. This CDR3 contains 15 residues. The protocol was immunoSEQ multiplex PCR, while the TCRdb copy is restricted to in-frame clones and leaves out a portion. The sample comprises roughly 52,000 clones, around 86% of which are singletons, and around 6.5% rests with the top ten. Worth noting for this clone: What it recognizes is unknown.

This receptor was taken from a human donor with classical Hodgkin lymphoma. V is TRBV2 and J is TRBJ2-1; the match to TRBD2 covers 8 bases. Sequences were derived from peripheral blood mononuclear cells (PBMCs), sampled before the fourth cycle of nivolumab. The CDR3 protein is CASRDLAGSYNEQFF. CDR3 bases: TGTGCCAGCAGGGACCTAGCGGGCTCCTACAATGAGCAGTTCTTC. The variable domain in full, with the rest retrieved from reference TRBV2 and TRBJ2-1, is EPEVTQTPSHQVTQMGQEVILRCVPISNHLYFYWYRQILGQKVEFLVSFYNNEISEKSEIFDDQFSVERPDGSNFTLKIRSTKLEDSAMYFCASRDLAGSYNEQFFGPGTRLTVL.